This T cell receptor (beta chain) was identified during a study of T-cell memory formation after mild COVID-19. The CDR3 is 15 residues long. The V segment lost 5 bases and the J segment 9 bases; nucleotides outside the gene matches: 10. The germline gives CDR1 DFQATT, CDR2 SNEGSKA (reference sequence). MiXCR was run by TCRdb on the 5' RACE reads, yielding one entry per CDR3 protein. The data contain under 400,000 distinct CDR3 sequences, under 25% of them singletons. J is TRBJ2-7 and V is TRBV20-1; 16 bases align to TRBD2. Sequenced: PBMCs or a T cell subset sorted from them (not recorded which). The origin of this receptor is an adult woman who had mild COVID-19 (a few samples of this study predate the infection). Cell type and time point are not known. Here the CDR3 reads CSAPPGLAGGPGQYF. The CDR3 DNA is TGCAGTGCTCCACCGGGACTAGCGGGAGGGCCTGGGCAGTACTTC.